This is a list of T cell receptor beta chains from one sample in a study of cytomegalovirus exposure and HLA in healthy donors. Sequenced by immunoSEQ multiplex PCR; TCRdb stores in-frame clones only, minus some. The sample lists fewer than 250,000 clones; roughly three quarters were seen once. The specimen sequenced was PBMCs. All receptors derive from a woman aged 18-29 years in good health and CMV-seronegative. The CDR3 runs from the conserved cysteine through the conserved F or W. A D gene is named only where the DNA matches it firmly. Rows give clone size only sometimes, using once, few, many, or a class for an expanded clone.

j_gene	abundance	v_gene	d_gene	CDR3aa	CDR3nt
TRBJ2-7	NA	TRBV5-1	TRBD2	CASSANQRGLSYEQYF	TGCGCCAGCAGCGCGAACCAGCGGGGGTTGAGTTACGAGCAGTACTTC
TRBJ2-3	NA	TRBV19	NA	CASSIPRGVGDTQYF	TGTGCCAGTAGTATCCCCAGGGGTGTGGGAGATACGCAGTATTTT
TRBJ2-2	NA	TRBV21-1	NA	CASSRTGPTGELFF	TGTGCCAGCAGCCGGACAGGGCCCACCGGGGAGCTGTTTTTT
TRBJ2-1	NA	TRBV11-2	TRBD2	CASSQGLALNNEQFF	TGTGCCAGCAGCCAGGGACTAGCGCTTAACAATGAGCAGTTCTTC
TRBJ2-7	NA	TRBV28	TRBD1	CASATRDSHYEQYF	TGTGCCAGCGCTACCCGGGACAGTCACTACGAGCAGTACTTC
TRBJ1-2	NA	TRBV7-9	TRBD1	CASSLGQGAGYTF	TGTGCCAGCAGCTTGGGACAGGGGGCTGGCTACACCTTC
TRBJ2-7	NA	TRBV4-1	TRBD1	CASSTRQGLYEQYF	TGCGCCAGCAGCACCCGACAGGGGCTCTACGAGCAGTACTTC
TRBJ1-2	NA	TRBV7-9	NA	CASSYPSGDGGYTF	TGTGCCAGCAGCTACCCGTCAGGGGATGGTGGCTACACCTTC
TRBJ1-1	NA	TRBV6-1	NA	CASSELVGGYTEAFF	TGTGCCAGCAGTGAACTCGTAGGGGGATACACTGAAGCTTTCTTT
TRBJ2-6	NA	TRBV5-6	NA	CASSLRSSGANVLTF	TGTGCCAGCAGCTTACGGTCCTCTGGGGCCAACGTCCTGACTTTC
TRBJ1-2	NA	TRBV19	NA	CASSLDSVVFYGYTF	TGTGCCAGTAGCCTTGACAGTGTCGTGTTCTATGGCTACACCTTC
TRBJ1-4	NA	TRBV7-2	NA	CASSLGSRSNEKLFF	TGTGCCAGCAGCTTAGGGTCCAGATCTAATGAAAAACTGTTTTTT
TRBJ1-3	few	TRBV11-2	NA	CASSTTVIGNTIYF	TGTGCCAGCAGCACAACCGTCATAGGAAACACCATATATTTT
TRBJ1-3	NA	TRBV28	NA	CASSFTVSGNTIYF	TGTGCCAGCAGCTTTACAGTCTCTGGAAACACCATATATTTT
TRBJ2-2	NA	TRBV7-3	NA	CASSLTRDTNTGELFF	TGTGCCAGCAGCTTAACCCGGGACACGAACACCGGGGAGCTGTTTTTT
TRBJ2-2	NA	TRBV29-1	TRBD2	CSVEEKSGGGSGELFF	TGCAGCGTTGAGGAAAAGAGCGGGGGTGGGTCCGGGGAGCTGTTTTTT
TRBJ2-6	NA	TRBV6-5	NA	CASRGGGPGANVLTF	TGTGCCAGCAGAGGGGGGGGGCCAGGGGCCAACGTCCTGACTTTC
TRBJ2-1	few	TRBV10-3	TRBD2	CAISPRRLAGGPVNEQFF	TGTGCCATCAGCCCAAGGAGACTAGCGGGAGGGCCAGTCAATGAGCAGTTCTTC
TRBJ2-2	NA	TRBV5-1	TRBD1	CASSFGTGGTGELFF	TGCGCCAGCAGCTTTGGGACAGGGGGTACCGGGGAGCTGTTTTTT
TRBJ1-2	NA	TRBV9	NA	CASSAIVDGYTF	TGTGCCAGCAGCGCTATAGTCGATGGCTACACCTTC
TRBJ2-3	few	TRBV7-3	TRBD2	CASSLGRGGIDTQYF	TGTGCCAGCAGCTTAGGGCGGGGGGGTATAGATACGCAGTATTTT
TRBJ2-1	once	TRBV29-1	NA	CSVTMRRGNEQFF	TGCAGCGTCACGATGCGCAGGGGCAATGAGCAGTTCTTC
TRBJ2-5	NA	TRBV19	TRBD2	CASRGGVETQYF	TGTGCCAGTAGGGGGGGGGTTGAGACCCAGTACTTC
TRBJ1-1	few	TRBV5-4	NA	CASSSPGDMNTEAFF	TGTGCCAGCAGCTCGCCGGGGGATATGAACACTGAAGCTTTCTTT
TRBJ2-5	NA	TRBV4-1	TRBD1	CASSQDLQGQETQYF	TGCGCCAGCAGCCAAGATTTACAGGGGCAAGAGACCCAGTACTTC
TRBJ1-5	few	TRBV20-1	NA	CSALTGAQHF	TGCAGTGCTCTTACCGGGGCCCAGCATTTT
TRBJ2-7	NA	TRBV4-1	NA	CASSQEAEQYF	TGCGCCAGCAGCCAAGAGGCCGAGCAGTACTTC
TRBJ1-1	few	TRBV19	TRBD1	CASLGTGNTEAFF	TGTGCCAGTCTTGGGACAGGTAACACTGAAGCTTTCTTT
TRBJ2-3	NA	TRBV19	NA	CASAAQSTDTQYF	TGTGCCAGTGCCGCCCAGTCCACAGATACGCAGTATTTT
TRBJ1-2	NA	TRBV19	TRBD1	CASLGQGGNYGYTF	TGTGCCAGTTTGGGACAGGGGGGAAACTATGGCTACACCTTC
TRBJ2-7	NA	TRBV7-8	TRBD2	CASSTSGGYEQYF	TGTGCCAGCAGTACTAGCGGAGGCTACGAGCAGTACTTC
TRBJ2-7	NA	TRBV7-7	NA	CASSPGPGSYEQYF	TGTGCCAGCAGCCCAGGGCCCGGTTCCTACGAGCAGTACTTC
TRBJ1-2	once	TRBV6-5	NA	CASRPLGVYGYTF	TGTGCCAGCAGGCCCCTAGGTGTCTATGGCTACACCTTC
TRBJ2-1	NA	TRBV27	TRBD2	CASTLSSGLYNEQFF	TGTGCCAGCACCCTCTCTAGCGGCCTCTACAATGAGCAGTTCTTC
TRBJ2-3	NA	TRBV29-1	TRBD2	CSPQGLAGGKDTQYF	TGCAGCCCGCAGGGACTAGCGGGAGGGAAAGATACGCAGTATTTT
TRBJ1-2	few	TRBV27	TRBD1	CASSTRLTGAGYTF	TGTGCCAGCAGTACCCGACTCACAGGGGCCGGCTACACCTTC
TRBJ1-1	NA	TRBV29-1	NA	CSVARGGDTEAFF	TGCAGCGTTGCGAGGGGGGGAGACACTGAAGCTTTCTTT
TRBJ2-7	NA	TRBV13	TRBD2	CASSFRLAGRSEQYF	TGTGCCAGCAGCTTCAGACTAGCGGGACGGAGCGAGCAGTACTTC
TRBJ2-7	NA	TRBV5-6	NA	CASSSGDSYEQYF	TGTGCCAGCAGCTCCGGGGACTCCTACGAGCAGTACTTC
TRBJ1-6	NA	TRBV9	NA	CASSVGLGGSPLHF	TGTGCCAGCAGCGTAGGGCTCGGGGGGTCACCCCTCCACTTT
TRBJ2-5	NA	TRBV28	TRBD2	CASSPGTSVTKTQYF	TGTGCCAGCAGCCCAGGGACTAGCGTAACGAAGACCCAGTACTTC
TRBJ1-5	NA	TRBV5-6	NA	CASSLVASNQPQHF	TGTGCCAGCAGCTTGGTGGCATCCAATCAGCCCCAGCATTTT
TRBJ2-1	NA	TRBV6-4	TRBD2	CASSETGGAGREQFF	TGTGCCAGCAGTGAGACGGGAGGCGCGGGTCGAGAGCAGTTCTTC
TRBJ2-2	few	TRBV10-3	NA	CAISESGGSTGELFF	TGTGCCATCAGTGAGTCCGGGGGTTCCACCGGGGAGCTGTTTTTT
TRBJ2-7	NA	TRBV6-5	NA	CASRRQGLRGEQYF	TGTGCCAGCCGCCGACAAGGCCTTCGGGGGGAGCAGTACTTC
TRBJ1-6	few	TRBV28	TRBD1	CASSPRTGANNSPLHF	TGTGCCAGCAGTCCCCGGACAGGGGCCAATAATTCACCCCTCCACTTT
TRBJ2-5	NA	TRBV19	TRBD2	CASSGGLAGQETQYF	TGTGCCAGTAGTGGAGGACTAGCGGGACAAGAGACCCAGTACTTC
TRBJ2-1	NA	TRBV6-5	NA	CASSGSPDEQFF	TGTGCCAGTAGCGGTTCACCGGATGAGCAGTTCTTC
TRBJ2-3	NA	TRBV4-1	TRBD2	CASSQREGLARDTQYF	TGCGCCAGCAGCCAAAGGGAGGGACTAGCGAGAGATACGCAGTATTTT
TRBJ2-7	NA	TRBV27	NA	CASSWTLGVYEQYF	TGTGCCAGCAGTTGGACATTAGGAGTCTACGAGCAGTACTTC
TRBJ2-5	NA	TRBV20-1	NA	CSASTETQYF	TGCAGTGCTTCTACAGAGACCCAGTACTTC
TRBJ1-5	NA	TRBV4-1	NA	CASSQEGGPQHF	TGCGCCAGCAGCCAAGAAGGGGGGCCCCAGCATTTT
TRBJ2-3	few	TRBV9	NA	CASSTMSRETDTQYF	TGTGCCAGCAGCACAATGTCCAGGGAAACAGATACGCAGTATTTT
TRBJ2-2	few	TRBV7-2	TRBD2	CASSLISKLAGGHTGELFF	TGTGCCAGCAGCCTTATCTCGAAGCTAGCGGGAGGTCACACCGGGGAGCTGTTTTTT